This paragraph reports one T cell receptor (beta chain). Antigen: not known. This sample was taken from a study of T-cell reconstitution after alpha-beta-depleted transplantation in children. Unique molecular identifiers featured in how the TCRbeta library was prepared. One entry per CDR3 protein, called by TCRdb with MiXCR from the PCR reads. The sample records around 800,000 distinct CDR3 sequences, approximately 15% being singletons. V shed 4 bases and J 8 bases; nucleotides not matched to a gene: 12. Germline V gives CDR1 DFQATT, CDR2 SNEGSKA (reference sequence). The CDR3 runs to 14 residues. Study-level findings and limits: Several hundred expanded graft clones reportedly supplied alpha-beta T cells about two months after transplant. T-cell counts and diversity at one year following transplant were attributed mainly to newly produced T cells. Recipient T cells and thymic progenitors that survived gave rise to the high TCRbeta diversity observed at day 60 in some patients.

The source of this sequence is a male patient younger than 18 who had a stem cell transplant for acute lymphoblastic leukemia, so the T cells may come from the graft donor. The starting material was PBMCs, mostly from graft donor cells, obtained 360 days after TCRalphabeta/CD19-depleted stem cell transplant. This chain joins TRBV20-1 and TRBJ1-2; 8 bases agree with TRBD1. In DNA, the CDR3 is TGCAGTGCTACACCCGGACAGGGTTCAAACGGCTACACCTTC. Protein: CSATPGQGSNGYTF.